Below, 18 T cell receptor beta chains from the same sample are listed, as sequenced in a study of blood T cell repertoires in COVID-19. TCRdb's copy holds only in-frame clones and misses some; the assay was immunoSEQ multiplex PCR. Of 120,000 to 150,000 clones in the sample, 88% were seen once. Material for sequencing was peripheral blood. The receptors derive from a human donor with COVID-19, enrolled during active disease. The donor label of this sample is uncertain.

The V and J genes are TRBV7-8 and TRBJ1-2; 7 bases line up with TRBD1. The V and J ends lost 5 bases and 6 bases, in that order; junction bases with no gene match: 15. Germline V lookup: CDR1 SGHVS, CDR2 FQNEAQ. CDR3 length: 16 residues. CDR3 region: CASSRAGQVAGNGYTF. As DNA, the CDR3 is TGTGCCAGCAGCCGAGCTGGACAGGTTGCTGGAAATGGCTACACCTTC.

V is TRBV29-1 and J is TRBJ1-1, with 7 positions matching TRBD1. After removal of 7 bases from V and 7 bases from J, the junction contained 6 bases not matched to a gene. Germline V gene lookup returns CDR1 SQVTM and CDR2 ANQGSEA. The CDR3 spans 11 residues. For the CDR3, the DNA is TGCAGCGCACGGACAGGTCTTGAAGCTTTCTTT. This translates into CSARTGLEAFF.

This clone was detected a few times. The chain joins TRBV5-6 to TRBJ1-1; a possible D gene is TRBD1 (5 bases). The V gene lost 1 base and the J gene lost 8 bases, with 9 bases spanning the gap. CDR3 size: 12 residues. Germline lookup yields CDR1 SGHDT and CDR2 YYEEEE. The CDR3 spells CASSLPRQEAFF. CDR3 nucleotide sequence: TGTGCCAGCAGCTTGCCTAGACAGGAAGCTTTCTTT.

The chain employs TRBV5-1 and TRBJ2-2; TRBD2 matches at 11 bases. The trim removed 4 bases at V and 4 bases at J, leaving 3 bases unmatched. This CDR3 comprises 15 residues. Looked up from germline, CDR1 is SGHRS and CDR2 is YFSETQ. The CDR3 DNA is TGCGCCAGCAGCCTTAGCGGGGGGGCCACCGGGGAGCTGTTTTTT. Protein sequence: CASSLSGGATGELFF. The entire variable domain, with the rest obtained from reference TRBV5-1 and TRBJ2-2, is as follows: KAGVTQTPRYLIKTRGQQVTLSCSPISGHRSVSWYQQTPGQGLQFLFEYFSETQRNKGNFPGRFSGRQFSNSRSEMNVSTLELGDSALYLCASSLSGGATGELFFGEGSRLTVL.

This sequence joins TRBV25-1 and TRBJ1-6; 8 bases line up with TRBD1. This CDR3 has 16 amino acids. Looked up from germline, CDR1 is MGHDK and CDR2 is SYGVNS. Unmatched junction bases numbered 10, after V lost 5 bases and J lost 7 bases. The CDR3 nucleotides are TGTGCCAGCAGTCCCTTGACAGGGGCTGACAATTCACCCCTCCACTTT. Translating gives CASSPLTGADNSPLHF.

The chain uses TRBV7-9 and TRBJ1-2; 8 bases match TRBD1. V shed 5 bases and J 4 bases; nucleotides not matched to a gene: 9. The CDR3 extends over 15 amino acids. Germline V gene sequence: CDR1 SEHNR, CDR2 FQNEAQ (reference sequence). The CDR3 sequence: CASSPGQGIGYGYTF. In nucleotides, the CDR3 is TGTGCCAGCAGCCCCGGACAGGGCATCGGCTATGGCTACACCTTC.

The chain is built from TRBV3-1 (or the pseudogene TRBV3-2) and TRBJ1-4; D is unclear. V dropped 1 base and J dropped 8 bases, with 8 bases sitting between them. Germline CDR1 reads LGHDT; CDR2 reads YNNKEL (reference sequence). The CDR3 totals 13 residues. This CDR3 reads CASSQGRAEKLFF. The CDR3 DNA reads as TGTGCCAGCAGCCAAGGTCGCGCGGAAAAACTGTTTTTT.

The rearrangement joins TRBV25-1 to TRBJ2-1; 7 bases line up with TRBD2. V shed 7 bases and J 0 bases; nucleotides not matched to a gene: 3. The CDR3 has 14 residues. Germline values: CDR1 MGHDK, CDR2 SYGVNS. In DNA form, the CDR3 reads TGTGCCAGCATCGGGAGGAGCTCCTACAATGAGCAGTTCTTC. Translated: CASIGRSSYNEQFF. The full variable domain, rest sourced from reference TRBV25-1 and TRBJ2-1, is EADIYQTPRYLVIGTGKKITLECSQTMGHDKMYWYQQDPGMELHLIHYSYGVNSTEKGDLSSESTVSRIRTEHFPLTLESARPSHTSQYLCASIGRSSYNEQFFGPGTRLTVL.

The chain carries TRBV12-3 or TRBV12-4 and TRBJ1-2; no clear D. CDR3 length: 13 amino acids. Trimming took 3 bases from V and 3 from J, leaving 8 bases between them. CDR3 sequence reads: CASSLGEDYGYTF. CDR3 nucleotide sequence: TGTGCCAGCAGTTTGGGCGAAGACTATGGCTACACCTTC.

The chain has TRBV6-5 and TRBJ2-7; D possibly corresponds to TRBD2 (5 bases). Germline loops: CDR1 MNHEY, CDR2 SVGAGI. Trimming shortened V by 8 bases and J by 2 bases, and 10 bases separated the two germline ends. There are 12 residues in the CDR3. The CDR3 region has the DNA TGTGCCAGCGGAGGAGTTCCCTACGAGCAGTACTTC. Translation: CASGGVPYEQYF.

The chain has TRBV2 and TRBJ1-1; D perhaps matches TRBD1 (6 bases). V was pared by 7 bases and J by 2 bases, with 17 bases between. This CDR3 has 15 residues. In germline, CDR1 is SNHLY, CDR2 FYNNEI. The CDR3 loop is CASNWWEGGNTEAFF. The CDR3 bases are TGTGCCAGCAATTGGTGGGAGGGGGGCAACACTGAAGCTTTCTTT.

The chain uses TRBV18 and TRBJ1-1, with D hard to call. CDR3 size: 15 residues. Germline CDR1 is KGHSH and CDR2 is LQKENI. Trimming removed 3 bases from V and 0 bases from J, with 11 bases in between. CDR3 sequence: CASSPPSSVNTEAFF. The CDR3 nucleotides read TGTGCCAGCTCACCCCCTTCCTCAGTGAACACTGAAGCTTTCTTT. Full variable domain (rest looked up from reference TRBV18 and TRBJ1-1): NAGVMQNPRHLVRRRGQEARLRCSPMKGHSHVYWYRQLPEEGLKFMVYLQKENIIDESGMPKERFSAEFPKEGPSILRIQQVVRGDSAAYFCASSPPSSVNTEAFFGQGTRLTVV.

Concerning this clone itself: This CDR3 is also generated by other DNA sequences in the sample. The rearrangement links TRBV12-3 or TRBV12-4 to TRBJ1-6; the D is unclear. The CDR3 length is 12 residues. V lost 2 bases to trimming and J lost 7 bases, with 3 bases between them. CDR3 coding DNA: TGTGCCAGCAGTTTAAGCAATTCACCCCTCCACTTT. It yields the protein CASSLSNSPLHF.

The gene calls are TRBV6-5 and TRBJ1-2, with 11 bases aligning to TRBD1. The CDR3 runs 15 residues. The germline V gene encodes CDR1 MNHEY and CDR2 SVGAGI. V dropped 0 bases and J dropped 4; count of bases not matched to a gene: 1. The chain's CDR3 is CASSYSGTGGYGYTF. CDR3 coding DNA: TGTGCCAGCAGTTACTCAGGGACAGGGGGCTATGGCTACACCTTC.

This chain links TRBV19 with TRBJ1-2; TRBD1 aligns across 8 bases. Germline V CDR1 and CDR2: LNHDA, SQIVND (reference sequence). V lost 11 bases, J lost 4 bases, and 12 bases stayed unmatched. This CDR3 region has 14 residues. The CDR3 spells CAGRETGGGYGYTF. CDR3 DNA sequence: TGTGCCGGAAGAGAAACAGGGGGGGGCTATGGCTACACCTTC. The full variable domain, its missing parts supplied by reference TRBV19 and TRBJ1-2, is DGGITQSPKYLFRKEGQNVTLSCEQNLNHDAMYWYRQDPGQGLRLIYYSQIVNDFQKGDIAEGYSVSREKKESFPLTVTSAQKNPTAFYLCAGRETGGGYGYTFGSGTRLTVV.

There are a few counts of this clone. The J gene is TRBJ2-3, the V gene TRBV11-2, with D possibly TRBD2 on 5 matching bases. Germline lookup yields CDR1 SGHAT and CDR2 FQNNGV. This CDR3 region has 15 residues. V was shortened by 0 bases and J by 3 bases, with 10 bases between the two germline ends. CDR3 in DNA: TGTGCCAGCAGCTTAGAGGTCGGGGTAACAGATACGCAGTATTTT. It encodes CASSLEVGVTDTQYF.

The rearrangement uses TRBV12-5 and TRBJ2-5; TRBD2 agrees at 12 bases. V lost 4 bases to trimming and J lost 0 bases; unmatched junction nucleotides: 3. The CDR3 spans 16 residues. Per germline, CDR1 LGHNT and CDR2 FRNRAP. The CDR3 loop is CASGWTSGAHQETQYF. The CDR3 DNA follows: TGTGCTAGTGGTTGGACTAGCGGGGCCCACCAAGAGACCCAGTACTTC.

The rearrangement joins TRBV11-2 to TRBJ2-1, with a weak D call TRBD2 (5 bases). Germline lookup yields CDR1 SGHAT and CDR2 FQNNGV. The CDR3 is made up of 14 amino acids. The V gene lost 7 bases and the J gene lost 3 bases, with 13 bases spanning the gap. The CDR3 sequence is CASTLARLYNEQFF. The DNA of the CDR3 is TGTGCCAGCACGTTAGCGAGGCTCTACAATGAGCAGTTCTTC.